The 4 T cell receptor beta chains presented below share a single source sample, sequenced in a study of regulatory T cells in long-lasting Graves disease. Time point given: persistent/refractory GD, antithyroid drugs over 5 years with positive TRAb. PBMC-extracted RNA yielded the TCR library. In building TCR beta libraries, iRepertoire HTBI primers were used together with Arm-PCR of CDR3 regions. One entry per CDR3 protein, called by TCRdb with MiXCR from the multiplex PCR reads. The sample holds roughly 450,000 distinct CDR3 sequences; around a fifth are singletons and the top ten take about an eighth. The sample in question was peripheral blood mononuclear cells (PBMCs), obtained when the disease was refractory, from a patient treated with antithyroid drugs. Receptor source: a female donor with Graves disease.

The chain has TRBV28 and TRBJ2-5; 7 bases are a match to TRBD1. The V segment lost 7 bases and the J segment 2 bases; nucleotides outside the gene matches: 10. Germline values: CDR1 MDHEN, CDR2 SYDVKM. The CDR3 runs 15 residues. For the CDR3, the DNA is TGTGCCAGCACCTTACCGGGACAGCCACAAGAGACCCAGTACTTC. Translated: CASTLPGQPQETQYF.

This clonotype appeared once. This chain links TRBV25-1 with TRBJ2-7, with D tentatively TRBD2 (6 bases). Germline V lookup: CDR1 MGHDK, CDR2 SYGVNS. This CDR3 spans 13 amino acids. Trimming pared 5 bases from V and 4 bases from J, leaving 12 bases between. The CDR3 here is CASSSAGKYEQYF. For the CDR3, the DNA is TGTGCCAGCAGTAGCGCGGGAAAATACGAGCAGTACTTC.

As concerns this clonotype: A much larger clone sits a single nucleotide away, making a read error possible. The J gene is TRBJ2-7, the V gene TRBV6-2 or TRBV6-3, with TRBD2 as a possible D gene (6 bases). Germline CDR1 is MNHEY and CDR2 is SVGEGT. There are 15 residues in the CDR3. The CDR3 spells CAGSYSMGGSYEQYF. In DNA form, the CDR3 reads TGTGCCGGCAGTTACTCGATGGGGGGCTCCTACGAGCAGTACTTC.

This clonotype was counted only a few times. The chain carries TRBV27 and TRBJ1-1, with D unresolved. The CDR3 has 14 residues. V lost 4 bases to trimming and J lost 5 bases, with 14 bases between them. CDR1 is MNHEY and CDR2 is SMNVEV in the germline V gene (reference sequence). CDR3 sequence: CASSSPIPGTEAFF. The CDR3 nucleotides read TGTGCCAGCAGTTCCCCTATTCCCGGAACTGAAGCTTTCTTT.